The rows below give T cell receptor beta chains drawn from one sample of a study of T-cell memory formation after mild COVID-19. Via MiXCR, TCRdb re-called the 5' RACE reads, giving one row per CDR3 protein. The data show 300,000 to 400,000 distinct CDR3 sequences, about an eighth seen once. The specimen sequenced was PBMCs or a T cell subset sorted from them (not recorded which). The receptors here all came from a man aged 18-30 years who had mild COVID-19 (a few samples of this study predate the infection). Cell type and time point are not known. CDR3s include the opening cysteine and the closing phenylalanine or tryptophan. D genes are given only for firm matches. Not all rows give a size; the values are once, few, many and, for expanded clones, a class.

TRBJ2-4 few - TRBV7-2 TGTGCCAGCAGCTTAGCAGGGCAGGCTGCCAAAAACATTCAGTACTTC CASSLAGQAAKNIQYF
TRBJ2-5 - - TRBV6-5 TGTGCCAGCTTCAACTCGGGACAAGAGACCCAGTACTTC CASFNSGQETQYF
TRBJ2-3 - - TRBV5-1 TGCGCCAGCAGTCAAACACAGGGTGCAGATACGCAGTATTTT CASSQTQGADTQYF
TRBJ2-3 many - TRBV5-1 TGCGCCAGCAGCTGGGACGGTGTCACAGATACGCAGTATTTT CASSWDGVTDTQYF
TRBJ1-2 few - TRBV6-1 TGTGCCAGCACCCCGGGTGGACACCTCTATGGCTACACCTTC CASTPGGHLYGYTF
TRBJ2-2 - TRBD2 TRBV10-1 TGCGCCAGCAGTGGACTAGCGCGAACCGGGGAGCTGTTTTTT CASSGLARTGELFF
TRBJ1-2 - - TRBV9 TGTGCCAGCAGCGAGGGGCAGACCTATGGCTACACCTTC CASSEGQTYGYTF
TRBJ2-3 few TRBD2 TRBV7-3 TGTGCCAGCAGCCAGCGGGGAGTCCTCCCAGATACGCAGTATTTT CASSQRGVLPDTQYF
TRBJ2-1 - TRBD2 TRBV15 TGTGCCACCAGCAGATTTCCTAGCGGGGGGAGGAATGAGCAGTTCTTC CATSRFPSGGRNEQFF
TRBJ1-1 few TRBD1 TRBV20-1 TGCAGTGCGTACGACCGGACAGGGAGCACTGAAGCTTTCTTT CSAYDRTGSTEAFF
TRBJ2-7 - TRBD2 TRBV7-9 TGTGCCAGCAGCTTATGGGGACTAGCGGGGAAGTCGGAGCAGTACTTC CASSLWGLAGKSEQYF
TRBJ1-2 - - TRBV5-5 TGTGCCAGCAGCTGGGCGTCAGCTAACTATGGCTACACCTTC CASSWASANYGYTF
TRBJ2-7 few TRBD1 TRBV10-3 TGTGCCATCAGTGTGGGACAGGGCTACGAGCAGTACTTC CAISVGQGYEQYF
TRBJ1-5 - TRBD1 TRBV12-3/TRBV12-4 TGTGCCAGCAGCTATAGTACAGGGGGCATCCAGCCCCAGCATTTT CASSYSTGGIQPQHF
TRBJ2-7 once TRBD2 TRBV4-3 TGCGCCAGCAGCCGGGGACTAGGTTCCTACGAGCAGTACTTC CASSRGLGSYEQYF
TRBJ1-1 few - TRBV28 TGTGCCAGCAGTTGGGACGTACGGGACACTGAAGCTTTCTTT CASSWDVRDTEAFF
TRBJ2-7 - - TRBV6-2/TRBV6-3 TGTGCCAGCAGTTACGTGGGGGCAGGCGAGCAGTACTTC CASSYVGAGEQYF
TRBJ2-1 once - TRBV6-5 TGTGCCAGCAGGGGGTCGAGGTTGGATGAGCAGTTCTTC CASRGSRLDEQFF
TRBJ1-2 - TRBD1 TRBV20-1 TGCAGTGCGGCAGGGGGGAACTATGGCTACACCTTC CSAAGGNYGYTF
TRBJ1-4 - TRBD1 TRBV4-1 TGCGCCAGCAGCCAAGATTTTGGACAGGGGGCGCTTTGGGAAAAACTGTTTTTT CASSQDFGQGALWEKLFF
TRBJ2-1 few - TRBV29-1 TGCAGCGCCCCCGGGGGGCTGTTGTCCTACAATGAGCAGTTCTTC CSAPGGLLSYNEQFF
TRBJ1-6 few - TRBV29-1 TGCAGCGTTGTGAGGGGGGGGCTCTATTCACCCCTCCACTTT CSVVRGGLYSPLHF
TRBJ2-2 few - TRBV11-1 TGTGCCAGCAGCACCCGACCGAGCCAAGCCACCGGGGAGCTGTTTTTT CASSTRPSQATGELFF
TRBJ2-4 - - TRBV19 TGTGCCAGTACCCCAGAGGGGCCCTTAGCCAAAAACATTCAGTACTTC CASTPEGPLAKNIQYF
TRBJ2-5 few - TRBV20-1 TGCAGTGCAAGGTGGCCCCAGAGCCAAGAGACCCAGTACTTC CSARWPQSQETQYF
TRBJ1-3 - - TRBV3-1 TGTGCCAGCAGCCAAGGCCTCGGAGCAAGAGGAAACACCATATATTTT CASSQGLGARGNTIYF
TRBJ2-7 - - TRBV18 TGTGCCAGCTCACCACGTGACAACTCCTACGAGCAGTACTTC CASSPRDNSYEQYF
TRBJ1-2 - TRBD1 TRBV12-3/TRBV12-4 TGTGCCAGCAGTTTAGCTTCCCGGGACAGGTACTATGGCTACACCTTC CASSLASRDRYYGYTF
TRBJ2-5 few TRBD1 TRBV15 TGTGCCACCAGCAGACAGGGGGCAATGGAGACCCAGTACTTC CATSRQGAMETQYF
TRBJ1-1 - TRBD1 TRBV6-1 TGTGCCAGCAGTGCCTGGGACAGGGGAAACACTGAAGCTTTCTTT CASSAWDRGNTEAFF
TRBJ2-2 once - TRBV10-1 TGCGCCAGCAGGCAGGGTGGGGAGCTGTTTTTT CASRQGGELFF
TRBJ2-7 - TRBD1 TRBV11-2 TGTGCCAGCAGCAGCCGGGACAGGGACGACTTC CASSSRDRDDF
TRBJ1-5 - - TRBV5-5 TGTGCCAGCAGCTTCGTGAGCGATCAGCCCCAGCATTTT CASSFVSDQPQHF
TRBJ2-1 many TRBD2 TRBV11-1 TGTGCCAGCAGCTTGCTACGCGGGGGGGCCCCCCATGAGCAGTTCTTC CASSLLRGGAPHEQFF
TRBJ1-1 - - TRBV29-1 TGCAGCTCTCGAGGAGGGCCGAACACTGAAGCTTTCTTT CSSRGGPNTEAFF
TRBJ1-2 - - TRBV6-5 TGTGCCAGCAGTTACGCACTTAACTATGGCTACACCTTC CASSYALNYGYTF
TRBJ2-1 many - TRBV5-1 TGCGCCAGCAGCTTGACCCGCCGGGACCCAGACCGCGATGAGCAGTTCTTC CASSLTRRDPDRDEQFF
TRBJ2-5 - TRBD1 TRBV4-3 TGCGCCAGCAGCCATGCCGGGACAGCGGCTACCCAGTACTTC CASSHAGTAATQYF
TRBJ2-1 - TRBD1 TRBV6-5 TGTGCCAGCAGTATACAGGGGGCAAGGTACAATGAGCAGTTCTTC CASSIQGARYNEQFF
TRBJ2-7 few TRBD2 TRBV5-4 TGTGCCAGCTCCAAAACTAGCGGGGGCTACGAGCAGTACTTC CASSKTSGGYEQYF
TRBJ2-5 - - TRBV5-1 TGCGCCAGCAGTTGGTCTCTTCAAGAGACCCAGTACTTC CASSWSLQETQYF
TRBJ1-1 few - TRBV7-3 TGTGCCAGCAGCGATCAGCCCTTTGGGGGAGCAACGGCTTTCTTT CASSDQPFGGATAFF
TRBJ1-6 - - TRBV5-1 TGCGCCAGCAGCTTGGCCGGACAGCTATTGGAAAATTCACCCCTCCACTTT CASSLAGQLLENSPLHF
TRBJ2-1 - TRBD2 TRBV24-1 TGTGCCACCAGTGGGGTGGCGGGGGGAAGCTCCTACAATGAGCAGTTCTTC CATSGVAGGSSYNEQFF
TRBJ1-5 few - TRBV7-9 TGTGCCAGCAGCTCATATTCAGGGGATAGTCAGCCCCAGCATTTT CASSSYSGDSQPQHF
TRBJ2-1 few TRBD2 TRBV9 TGTGCCAGCAGCGGCGGGGGGCCCCACAATGAGCAGTTCTTC CASSGGGPHNEQFF
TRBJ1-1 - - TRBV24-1 TGTGCCACCAGTGAATCCCTGGACACTGAAGCTTTCTTT CATSESLDTEAFF
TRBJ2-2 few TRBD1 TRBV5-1 TGCGCCAGCAGCTACGGGACAGGTTCGATTGGGGAGCTGTTTTTT CASSYGTGSIGELFF
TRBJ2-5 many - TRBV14 TGTGCCAGCAGCCAAGGTCTTGGGGAGACCCAGTACTTC CASSQGLGETQYF
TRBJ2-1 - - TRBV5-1 TGCGCCAGCAGCTTGACGACAGACCCGGCCTTGGGGCAGTTCTTC CASSLTTDPALGQFF
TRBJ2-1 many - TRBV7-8 TGTGCCAGCAGCCCCTGGGGAGGCTCCTACAATGAGCAGTTCTTC CASSPWGGSYNEQFF
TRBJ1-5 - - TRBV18 TGTGCCAGCTCACAGTCGAGGGGAGATCAGCCCCAGCATTTT CASSQSRGDQPQHF
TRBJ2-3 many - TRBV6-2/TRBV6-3 TGTGCCAGCAGTTACAGGGGTCCAACGCAGTATTTT CASSYRGPTQYF
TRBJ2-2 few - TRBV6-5 TGTGCCAGCAGTTTTCAGACCACCGGGGAGCTGTTTTTT CASSFQTTGELFF
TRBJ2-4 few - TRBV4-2 TGTGCCAGCAGCCAAGTAGATGCCGAAAACATTCAGTACTTC CASSQVDAENIQYF
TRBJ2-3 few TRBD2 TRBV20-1 TGCAGTGCTAGAACTAGCGGGGGGCCCAGAGATACGCAGTATTTT CSARTSGGPRDTQYF
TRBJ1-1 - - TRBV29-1 TGCAGCGTTGAACACCGACGGCAGACGAACACTGAAGCTTTCTTT CSVEHRRQTNTEAFF
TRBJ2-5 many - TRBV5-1 TGCGCCAGCAGCTTGGTTTACAAAGAGACCCAGTACTTC CASSLVYKETQYF
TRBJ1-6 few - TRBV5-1 TGCGCCAGCAGCTTGGTGGGGGGAGTGGATAATTCACCCCTCCACTTT CASSLVGGVDNSPLHF
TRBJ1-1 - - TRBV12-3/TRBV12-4 TGTGCCAGCAGTCTCACAGGACCCGCTGAAGCTTTCTTT CASSLTGPAEAFF